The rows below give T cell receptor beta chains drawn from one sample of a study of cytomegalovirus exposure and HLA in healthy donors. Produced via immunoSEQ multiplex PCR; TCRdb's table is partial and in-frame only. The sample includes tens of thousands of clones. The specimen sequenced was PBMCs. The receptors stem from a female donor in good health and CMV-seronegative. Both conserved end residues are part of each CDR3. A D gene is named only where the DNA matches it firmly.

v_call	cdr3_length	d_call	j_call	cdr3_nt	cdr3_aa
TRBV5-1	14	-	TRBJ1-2	TGCGCCAGCAGCTTGGTCGCAGGGGAAGGTGGCTACACCTTC	CASSLVAGEGGYTF
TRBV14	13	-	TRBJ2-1	TGTGCCAGCAGCCAAGTCCTGGCCAATGAGCAGTTCTTC	CASSQVLANEQFF
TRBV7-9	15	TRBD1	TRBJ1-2	TGTGCCAGCAGCTCCTGGACAGGGGGCGATTATGGCTACACCTTC	CASSSWTGGDYGYTF
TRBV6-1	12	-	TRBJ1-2	TGTGCCAGCAACAGGGTCAACTATGGCTACACCTTC	CASNRVNYGYTF
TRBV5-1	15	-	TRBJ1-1	TGCGCCAGCAGCTTGGCCCAGGGGAGTGACACTGAAGCTTTCTTT	CASSLAQGSDTEAFF
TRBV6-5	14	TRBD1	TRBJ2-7	TGTGCCAGCAGTACGCGGACAGGGATACACGAGCAGTACTTC	CASSTRTGIHEQYF
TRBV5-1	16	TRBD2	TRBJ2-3	TGCGCCAGCAGCGTACCTAGCGGGGGGGCGAAAGATACGCAGTATTTT	CASSVPSGGAKDTQYF
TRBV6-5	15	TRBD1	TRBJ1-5	TGTGCCAGCATGAGAGACAGGGGAAGCAATCAGCCCCAGCATTTT	CASMRDRGSNQPQHF
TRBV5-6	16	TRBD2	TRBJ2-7	TGTGCCAGCAGCCCCTGGACTAGCGGGAGAGCGTGGGAGCAGTACTTC	CASSPWTSGRAWEQYF
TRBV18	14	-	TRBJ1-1	TGTGCCAGCTCACCGGGTAAAGGGGGTACTGAAGCTTTCTTT	CASSPGKGGTEAFF
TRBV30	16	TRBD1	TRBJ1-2	TGTGCCTCAACACGCAGGGGGCGAGGGGCCAACTATGGCTACACCTTC	CASTRRGRGANYGYTF
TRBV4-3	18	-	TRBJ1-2	TGCGCCAGCAGCCAAGATCTCGGGGGGGAGGGGGTTGACTATGGCTACACCTTC	CASSQDLGGEGVDYGYTF
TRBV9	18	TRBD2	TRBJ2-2	TGTGCCAGCAGCGTAGATCCAGCGGGGATTCGGAACACCGGGGAGCTGTTTTTT	CASSVDPAGIRNTGELFF
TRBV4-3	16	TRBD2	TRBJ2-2	TGCGCCAGCAGCCAAGCCCCCAGCGGGGGGGCCGGGGAGCTGTTTTTT	CASSQAPSGGAGELFF
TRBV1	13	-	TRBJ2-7	TGCAAAAACGGGACTAGCGGGTTTTGCGAGCAGTACTTC	CKNGTSGFCEQYF
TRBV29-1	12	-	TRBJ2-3	TGCAGCCCATCTAGCGCCACAGATACGCAGTATTTT	CSPSSATDTQYF